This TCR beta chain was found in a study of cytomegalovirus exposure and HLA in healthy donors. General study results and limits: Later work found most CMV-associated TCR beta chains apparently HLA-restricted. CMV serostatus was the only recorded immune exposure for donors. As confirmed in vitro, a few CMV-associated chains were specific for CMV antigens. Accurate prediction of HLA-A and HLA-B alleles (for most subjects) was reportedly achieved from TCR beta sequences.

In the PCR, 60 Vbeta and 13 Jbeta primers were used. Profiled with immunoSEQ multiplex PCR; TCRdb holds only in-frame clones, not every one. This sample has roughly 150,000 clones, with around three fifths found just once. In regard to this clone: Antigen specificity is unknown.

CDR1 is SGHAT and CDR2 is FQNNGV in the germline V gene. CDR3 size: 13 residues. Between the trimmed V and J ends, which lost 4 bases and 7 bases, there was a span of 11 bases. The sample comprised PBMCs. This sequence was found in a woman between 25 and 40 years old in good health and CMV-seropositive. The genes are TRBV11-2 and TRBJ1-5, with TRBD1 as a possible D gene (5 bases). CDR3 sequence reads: CASSSGGTQPQHF. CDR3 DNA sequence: TGTGCCAGCAGCTCGGGCGGGACCCAGCCCCAGCATTTT.